This entry lists 5 T cell receptor beta chains sequenced from one sample in a study of STAT3 mutations in large granular lymphocyte leukemia (dated by TCRdb to 2018 to 2020). The antigens of these receptors remain unknown. Results the study describes overall, beyond this receptor: At least one immunodominant TCRbeta clonotype was identified in every T-LGLL patient, and multiple immunodominant subclonotypes were identified in about half of the T-LGLL patients.

The library was generated by the immunoSEQ multiplex PCR assay. Held by TCRdb, this immuneACCESS table contains in-frame sequences only and omits some clones. Under half of the omission traces to an unresolved V gene where checked; the cause of the rest is unknown. This sample comprises 35,000 or so clones, 88% of them detected only once. Of the sample, more than 0.4% falls within the top ten clones. Sequencing was performed on PBMCs. Source of these receptors: a human donor with T large granular lymphocyte leukemia. Some clones in this sample may be carry-over from other donors' samples.

The chain is built from TRBV6-6 and TRBJ1-1; 7 positions match TRBD1. This CDR3 has 16 amino acids. The germline gives CDR1 MNHNY, CDR2 SVGAGI (reference sequence). Trimming removed 5 bases from V and 0 bases from J; junction bases left unmatched: 9. CDR3 region: CASSRHPGQLNTEAFF. CDR3 bases: TGTGCCAGCAGTAGACACCCGGGACAGCTGAACACTGAAGCTTTCTTT.

This clone was observed once. J is TRBJ1-2 and V is TRBV10-3; tentatively, D is TRBD1 (5 bases). Between the trimmed V and J ends, which lost 4 bases and 4 bases, there was a span of 13 bases. Germline CDR1 ENHRY, CDR2 SYGVKD. The CDR3 has 14 residues. This CDR3 reads CAISGQGGTYGYTF. The CDR3 nucleotides are TGTGCCATCAGTGGGCAGGGAGGGACCTATGGCTACACCTTC.

The chain uses TRBV27 and TRBJ1-1; D possibly corresponds to TRBD1 (6 bases). This CDR3 region has 13 residues. Looked up from germline, CDR1 is MNHEY and CDR2 is SMNVEV (reference sequence). Deletions cut 6 bases from V and 10 bases from J, with 18 bases between. CDR3 protein: CASRPTGRGIAFF. The CDR3 bases are TGTGCCAGCAGGCCCACAGGGAGGGGGATAGCTTTCTTT.

The rearrangement links TRBV20-1 to TRBJ1-2; the D gene is possibly TRBD1 (6 bases). V lost 4 bases and J lost 8, with 11 bases in between. The CDR3 covers 11 residues. Germline values: CDR1 DFQATT, CDR2 SNEGSKA (reference sequence). CDR3 in amino acids: CSATGDRGYTF. CDR3 DNA: TGCAGTGCTACAGGGGATCGCGGCTACACCTTC.

J is TRBJ1-1 and V is TRBV6-1, with unresolved D. The germline CDR1 and CDR2 sequences are MNHNS and SASEGT. The CDR3 has 14 amino acids. V was shortened by 1 base and J by 7 bases, with 13 bases between the two germline ends. The CDR3 reads CASSEGYGRDEAFF. CDR3 DNA sequence: TGTGCCAGCAGTGAAGGGTACGGGAGAGATGAAGCTTTCTTT.